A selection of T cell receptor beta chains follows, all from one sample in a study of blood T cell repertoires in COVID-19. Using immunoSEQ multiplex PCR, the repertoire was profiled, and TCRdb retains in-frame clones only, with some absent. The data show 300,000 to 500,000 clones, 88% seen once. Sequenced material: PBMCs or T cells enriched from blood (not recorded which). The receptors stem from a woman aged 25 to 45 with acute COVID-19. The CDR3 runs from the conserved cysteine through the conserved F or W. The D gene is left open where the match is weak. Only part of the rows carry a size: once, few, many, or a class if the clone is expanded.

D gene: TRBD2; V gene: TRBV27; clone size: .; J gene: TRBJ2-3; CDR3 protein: CASSLSSGSTDTQYF; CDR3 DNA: TGTGCCAGCAGTTTGAGTAGCGGGTCCACAGATACGCAGTATTTT
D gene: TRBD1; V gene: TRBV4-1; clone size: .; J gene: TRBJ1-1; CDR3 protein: CASSPTGGRDTEAFF; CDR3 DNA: TGCGCCAGCAGCCCGACAGGGGGCAGAGACACTGAAGCTTTCTTT
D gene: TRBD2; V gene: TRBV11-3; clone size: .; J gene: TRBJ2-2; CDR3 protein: CASSPSQRGGRTGELFF; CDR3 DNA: TGTGCCAGCAGCCCGTCGCAGCGGGGGGGCCGAACCGGGGAGCTGTTTTTT
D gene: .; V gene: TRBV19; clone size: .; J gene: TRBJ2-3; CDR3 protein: CASSSRSTRTDTQYF; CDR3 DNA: TGTGCCAGTAGTAGCCGGAGCACTCGAACAGATACGCAGTATTTT
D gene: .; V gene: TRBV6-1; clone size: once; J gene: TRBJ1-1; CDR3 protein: CASSEVQRGGTEAFF; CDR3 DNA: TGTGCCAGCAGTGAAGTGCAGAGGGGGGGCACTGAAGCTTTCTTT
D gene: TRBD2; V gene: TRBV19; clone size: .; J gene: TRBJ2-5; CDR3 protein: CASSIRPVLAGRQETQYF; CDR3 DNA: TGTGCCAGTAGTATTAGGCCGGTTTTAGCGGGGAGGCAAGAGACCCAGTACTTC
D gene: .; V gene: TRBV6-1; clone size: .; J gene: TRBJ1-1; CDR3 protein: CASTRQARGTEAFF; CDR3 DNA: TGTGCCAGCACTAGACAGGCCCGGGGCACTGAAGCTTTCTTT
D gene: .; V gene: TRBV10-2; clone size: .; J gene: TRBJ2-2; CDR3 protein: CASSESQGTDGELFF; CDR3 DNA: TGCGCCAGCAGTGAGTCGCAGGGAACGGACGGGGAGCTGTTTTTT
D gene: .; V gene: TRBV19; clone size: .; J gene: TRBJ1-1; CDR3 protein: CASSMGSQGTEAFF; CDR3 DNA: TGTGCCAGTAGTATGGGGTCTCAGGGAACTGAAGCTTTCTTT
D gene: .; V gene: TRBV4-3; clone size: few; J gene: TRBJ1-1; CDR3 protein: CASSQNMGRAFF; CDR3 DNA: TGCGCCAGCAGCCAAAATATGGGGCGGGCTTTCTTT
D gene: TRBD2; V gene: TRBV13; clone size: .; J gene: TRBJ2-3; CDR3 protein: CASSSNGGADTQYF; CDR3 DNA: TGTGCCAGCAGCTCTAATGGGGGGGCAGATACGCAGTATTTT
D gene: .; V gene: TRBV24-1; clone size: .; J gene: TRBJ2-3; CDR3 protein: CATSRTDTDTQYF; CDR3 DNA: TGTGCCACCAGTCGGACTGACACAGATACGCAGTATTTT
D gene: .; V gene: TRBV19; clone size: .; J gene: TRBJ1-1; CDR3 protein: CASSIGQGYTEAFF; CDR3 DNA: TGTGCCAGTAGTATAGGGCAGGGTTACACTGAAGCTTTCTTT
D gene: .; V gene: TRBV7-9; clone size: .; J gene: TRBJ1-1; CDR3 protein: CASSPWGGMNTEAFF; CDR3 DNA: TGTGCCAGCAGCCCCTGGGGGGGAATGAACACTGAAGCTTTCTTT
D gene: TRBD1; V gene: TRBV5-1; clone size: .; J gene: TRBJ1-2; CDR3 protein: CASSLAYTGDYGYTF; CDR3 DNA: TGCGCCAGCAGCTTGGCCTATACAGGGGACTATGGCTACACCTTC
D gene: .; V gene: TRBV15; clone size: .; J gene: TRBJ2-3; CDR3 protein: CATKSRVLTDTQYF; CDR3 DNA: TGTGCCACCAAATCTAGAGTCCTCACAGATACGCAGTATTTT
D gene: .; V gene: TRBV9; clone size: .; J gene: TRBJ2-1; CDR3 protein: CASSPMGAVTHNEQFF; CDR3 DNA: TGTGCCAGCAGCCCCATGGGGGCCGTAACTCACAATGAGCAGTTCTTC
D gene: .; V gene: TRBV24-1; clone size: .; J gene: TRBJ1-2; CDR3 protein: CATSRGGVSSNYGYTF; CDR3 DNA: TGTGCCACCAGTAGAGGAGGGGTATCCTCCAACTATGGCTACACCTTC
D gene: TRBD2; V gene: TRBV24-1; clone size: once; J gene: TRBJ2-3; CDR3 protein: CATRTSGGTDTQYF; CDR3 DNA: TGTGCCACCAGGACTAGCGGGGGCACAGATACGCAGTATTTT
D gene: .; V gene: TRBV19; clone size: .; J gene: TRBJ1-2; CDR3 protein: CASTPGAAFLYGYTF; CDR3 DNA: TGTGCCAGTACCCCAGGGGCAGCCTTCCTTTATGGCTACACCTTC
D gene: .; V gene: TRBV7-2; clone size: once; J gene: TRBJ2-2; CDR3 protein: CASSLPPGHANTGELFF; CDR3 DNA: TGTGCCAGCAGCTTACCTCCGGGACATGCGAACACCGGGGAGCTGTTTTTT
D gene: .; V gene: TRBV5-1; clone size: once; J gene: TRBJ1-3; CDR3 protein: CASSPGHLSGNTIYF; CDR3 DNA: TGCGCCAGCAGCCCGGGACACCTCTCTGGAAACACCATATATTTT